This T cell receptor (beta chain) is from a study of T cell responses to AZD1222 COVID-19 vaccine (dated by TCRdb to the early 2020s). Regarding the research as a whole: A total of 230 or so trial participants underwent TCR sequencing, of whom around 200 received two doses of AZD1222 and around 25 received two doses of the MenACWY control vaccine. Trial participants were enrolled by age into 18-55, 56-69 and 70-plus year subgroups, with around 150, 28 and 57 TCR-sequenced participants respectively. What the authors observed across the whole study: Only five or six AZD1222 recipients were SARS-CoV-2 seropositive at baseline, limiting conclusions about previously exposed vaccinees. Because no day 14 peak-response samples were available, the repertoires could be characterized only after the peak T cell response. Vaccine-associated CD4 TCRs spanned the whole spike protein, with dominant responses in regions 160-218 and 743-854. Reportedly, close to half of the unique spike-specific TCRs recognized epitopes lying outside the regions that are mutated in the B.1.351 and B.1.1.7 variants. Participants were mostly white British, with more females than males. The authors suggested clonal diversity may have been underestimated. The 56-69-year group was small, and its depth increase did not reach significance, likely because of low power. After two AZD1222 doses, both the breadth and the depth of spike-specific TCRs were significantly higher than at day 0 and than in MenACWY recipients.

According to the study, the label for this sample's time point signals: baseline before first vaccination. The treatment or condition label of this sample denotes: meningococcal conjugate vaccine given as trial control. Vaccinee samples came from UK trials COV001 and COV002, including a single-blind randomized controlled phase 2/3 trial of AZD1222 (ChAdOx1 nCoV-19) in healthy adults. For TCRbeta chain sequencing, PBMC samples from trial participants were taken at day 0 and at day 28 after the second dose. The CDR3 regions of human TCRbeta chains were subjected to immunosequencing. Processing in the source paper ran as follows. Repertoire TCRs were checked for matches against a reference library of SARS-CoV-2-specific TCRs that had been generated using the MIRA antigen-specificity platform. Breadth was defined as the fraction of unique TCRs that were SARS-CoV-2-associated. Depth was defined as the fraction of total T cells that were SARS-CoV-2-associated. Each spike-specific TCR was assigned to its reactive spike region and to a CD4 or CD8 class using the MIRA data. Log10-transformed breadth and depth values were compared by one-way ANOVA with Sidak's multiple comparisons tests. TCRdb's version of the immuneACCESS table is confined to in-frame rearrangements and falls short of the full clone set. An unresolved V gene accounts for under half of the shortfall where checked; the remainder is of unknown origin. V and J calls plus clone size are reproduced from that table; the DNA served to infer D and trimming. The sample table records around 180,000 clones; over 70% of these occur just once. Together, the top ten hold 2.5% to 3% of the sample.

About this clone: The antigen it binds to is not known. Qualities for individual bases were not recorded, and no much larger clone is one base off.

This clonotype originated in an adult in good health. The sequenced sample was peripheral blood, obtained on day 0 of MenACWY control vaccination.

The bases read TGTGCCAGCACCCTCCAACGGGGTTATAATTCACCCCTCCACTTT. It codes for CASTLQRGYNSPLHF. The chain is encoded by TRBV7-2 joined to TRBJ1-6; the D gene remains uncertain. At the junction V is shortened by 7 bases and J by 4 bases, with 14 bases in between. From the cysteine through the phenylalanine, the CDR3 covers 15 amino acids. CDR3 DNA is the only sequence kept; it has 45 bases, read in frame from the first base. The germline V gene yields SGHTA for CDR1 and FQGNSA for CDR2. Full variable domain (CDR3 extended with the reference TRBV7-2 and TRBJ1-6 proteins): GAGVSQSPSNKVTEKGKDVELRCDPISGHTALYWYRQSLGQGLEFLIYFQGNSAPDKSGLPSDRFSAERTGGSVSTLTIQRTQQEDSAVYLCASTLQRGYNSPLHFGNGTRLTVT.